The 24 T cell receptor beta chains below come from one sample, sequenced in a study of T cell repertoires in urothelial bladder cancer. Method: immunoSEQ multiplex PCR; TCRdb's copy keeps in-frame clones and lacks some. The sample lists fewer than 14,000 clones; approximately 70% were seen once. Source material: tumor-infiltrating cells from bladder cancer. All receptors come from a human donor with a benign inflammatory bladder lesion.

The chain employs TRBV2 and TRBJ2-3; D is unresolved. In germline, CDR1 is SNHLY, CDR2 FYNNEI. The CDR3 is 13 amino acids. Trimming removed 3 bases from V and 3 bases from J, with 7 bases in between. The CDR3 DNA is TGTGCCAGCAGTGAGGAGACAACAGATACGCAGTATTTT. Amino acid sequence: CASSEETTDTQYF.

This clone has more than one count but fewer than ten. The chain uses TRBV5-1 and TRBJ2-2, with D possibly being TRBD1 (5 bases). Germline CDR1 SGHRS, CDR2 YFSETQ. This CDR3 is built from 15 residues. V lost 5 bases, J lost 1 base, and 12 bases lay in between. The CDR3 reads CASRVPTGNTGELFF. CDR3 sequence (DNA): TGCGCCAGCAGAGTTCCTACAGGGAACACCGGGGAGCTGTTTTTT.

CDR3 residues: CASSPFGTEIYGYTF. CDR3 coding DNA: TGTGCCAGCAGCCCATTCGGGACAGAGATCTATGGCTACACCTTC. V gene TRBV7-9 combines with J gene TRBJ1-2, with 7 bases that match TRBD1. The ends lost 5 bases at V and 4 bases at J; junction bases unmatched: 10. Germline assignment: CDR1 SEHNR and CDR2 FQNEAQ (reference sequence). The CDR3 covers 15 residues.

CDR3 nucleotide sequence: TGTGCCAGCAGCGTAGAGGGAACAGGGTATAATTCACCCCTCCACTTT. This codes for CASSVEGTGYNSPLHF. The V call is TRBV9, the J call TRBJ1-6, with TRBD1 as a possible D gene (6 bases). The V end lost 0 bases, the J end lost 4 bases, and 11 bases lay between the germline ends. Per germline, CDR1 SGDLS and CDR2 YYNGEE. This CDR3 has 16 residues.

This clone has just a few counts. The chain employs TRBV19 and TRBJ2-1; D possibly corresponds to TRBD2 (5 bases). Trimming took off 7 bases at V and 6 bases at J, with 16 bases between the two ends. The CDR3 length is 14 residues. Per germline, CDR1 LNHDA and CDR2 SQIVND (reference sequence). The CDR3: CASTLGSRANEQFF. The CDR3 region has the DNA TGTGCCAGTACCCTGGGCTCGCGGGCCAATGAGCAGTTCTTC.

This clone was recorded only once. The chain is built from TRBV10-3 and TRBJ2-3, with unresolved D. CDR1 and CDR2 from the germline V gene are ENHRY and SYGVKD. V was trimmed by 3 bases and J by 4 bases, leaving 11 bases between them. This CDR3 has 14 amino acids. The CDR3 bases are TGTGCCATCAGTGAAGTCTGGGTTTCAGATACGCAGTATTTT. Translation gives CAISEVWVSDTQYF.

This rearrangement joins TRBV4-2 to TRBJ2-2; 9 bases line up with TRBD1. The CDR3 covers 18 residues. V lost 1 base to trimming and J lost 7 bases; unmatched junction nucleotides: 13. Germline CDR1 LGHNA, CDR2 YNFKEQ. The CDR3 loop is CASSQVRKGTGTNGELFF. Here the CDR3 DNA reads TGTGCCAGCAGCCAAGTGCGGAAAGGGACAGGGACTAACGGGGAGCTGTTTTTT.

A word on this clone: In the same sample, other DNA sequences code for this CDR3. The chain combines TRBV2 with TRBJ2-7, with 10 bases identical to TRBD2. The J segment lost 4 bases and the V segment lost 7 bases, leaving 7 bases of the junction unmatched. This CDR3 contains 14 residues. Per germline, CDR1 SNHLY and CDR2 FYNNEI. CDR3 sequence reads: CASTLGLASYEQYF. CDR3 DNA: TGTGCCAGCACCTTGGGACTAGCGTCGTACGAGCAGTACTTC. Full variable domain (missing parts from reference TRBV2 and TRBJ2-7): EPEVTQTPSHQVTQMGQEVILRCVPISNHLYFYWYRQILGQKVEFLVSFYNNEISEKSEIFDDQFSVERPDGSNFTLKIRSTKLEDSAMYFCASTLGLASYEQYFGPGTRLTVT.

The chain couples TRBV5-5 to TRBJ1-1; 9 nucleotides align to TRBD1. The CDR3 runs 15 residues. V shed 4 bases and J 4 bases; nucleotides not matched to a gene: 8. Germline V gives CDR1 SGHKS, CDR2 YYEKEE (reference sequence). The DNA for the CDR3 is TGTGCCAGCAGCCTCCCCGGGACAGGGAGCACTGAAGCTTTCTTT. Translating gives CASSLPGTGSTEAFF.

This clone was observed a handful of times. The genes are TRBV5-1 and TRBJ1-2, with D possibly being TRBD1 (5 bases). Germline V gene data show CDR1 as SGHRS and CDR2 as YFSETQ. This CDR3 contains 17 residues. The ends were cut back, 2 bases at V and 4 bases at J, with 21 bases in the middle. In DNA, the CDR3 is TGCGCCAGCAGCTTAGTTTACTCCTCCCAGGGATCCTATGGCTACACCTTC. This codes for CASSLVYSSQGSYGYTF.

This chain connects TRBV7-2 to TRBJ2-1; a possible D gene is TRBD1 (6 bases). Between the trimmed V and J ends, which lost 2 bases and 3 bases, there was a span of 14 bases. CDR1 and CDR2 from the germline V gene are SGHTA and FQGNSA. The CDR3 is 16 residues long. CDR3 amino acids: CASSLSGRGSYNEQFF. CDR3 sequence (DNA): TGTGCCAGCAGCTTATCCGGCAGGGGCAGCTACAATGAGCAGTTCTTC.

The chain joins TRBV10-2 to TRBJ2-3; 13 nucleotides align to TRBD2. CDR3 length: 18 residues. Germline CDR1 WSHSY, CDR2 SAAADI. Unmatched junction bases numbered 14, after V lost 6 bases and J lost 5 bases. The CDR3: CASSRSPWTSGGLDTQYF. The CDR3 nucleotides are TGCGCCAGCAGCCGATCACCCTGGACTAGCGGGGGCCTAGATACGCAGTATTTT.

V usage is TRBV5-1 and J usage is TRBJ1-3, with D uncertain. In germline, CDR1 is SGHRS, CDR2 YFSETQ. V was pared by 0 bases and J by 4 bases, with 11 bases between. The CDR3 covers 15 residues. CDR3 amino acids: CASSLVAGGGNTIYF. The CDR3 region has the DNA TGCGCCAGCAGCTTGGTGGCAGGAGGGGGAAACACCATATATTTT.

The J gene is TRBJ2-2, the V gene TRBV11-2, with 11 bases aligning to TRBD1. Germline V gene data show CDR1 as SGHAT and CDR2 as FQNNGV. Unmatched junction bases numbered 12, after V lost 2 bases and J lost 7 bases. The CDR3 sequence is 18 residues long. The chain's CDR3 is CASSLYPGQGARGGELFF. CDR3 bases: TGTGCCAGCAGCTTATACCCCGGACAGGGGGCGCGGGGCGGGGAGCTGTTTTTT. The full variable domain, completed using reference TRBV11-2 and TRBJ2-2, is EAGVAQSPRYKIIEKRQSVAFWCNPISGHATLYWYQQILGQGPKLLIQFQNNGVVDDSQLPKDRFSAERLKGVDSTLKIQPAKLEDSAVYLCASSLYPGQGARGGELFFGEGSRLTVL.

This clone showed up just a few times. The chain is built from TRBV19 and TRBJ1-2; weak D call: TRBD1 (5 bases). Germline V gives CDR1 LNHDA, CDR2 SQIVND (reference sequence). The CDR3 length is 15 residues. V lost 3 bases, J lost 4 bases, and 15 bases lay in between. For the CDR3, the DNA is TGTGCCAGTAGTATGGGGCAGCCTTTGGGCTATGGCTACACCTTC. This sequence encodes CASSMGQPLGYGYTF.

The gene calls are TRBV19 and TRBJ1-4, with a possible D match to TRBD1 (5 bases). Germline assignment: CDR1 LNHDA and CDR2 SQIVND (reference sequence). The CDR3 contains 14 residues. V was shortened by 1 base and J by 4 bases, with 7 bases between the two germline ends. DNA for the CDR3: TGTGCCAGTAGTATAGGCGGGGGTAATGAAAAACTGTTTTTT. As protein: CASSIGGGNEKLFF.

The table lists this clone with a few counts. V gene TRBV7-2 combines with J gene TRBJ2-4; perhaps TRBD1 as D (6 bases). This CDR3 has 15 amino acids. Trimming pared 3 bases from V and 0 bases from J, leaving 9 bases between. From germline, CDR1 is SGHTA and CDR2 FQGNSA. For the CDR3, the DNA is TGTGCCAGCAGCTTGGACAGCCTAGCCAAAAACATTCAGTACTTC. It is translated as CASSLDSLAKNIQYF.

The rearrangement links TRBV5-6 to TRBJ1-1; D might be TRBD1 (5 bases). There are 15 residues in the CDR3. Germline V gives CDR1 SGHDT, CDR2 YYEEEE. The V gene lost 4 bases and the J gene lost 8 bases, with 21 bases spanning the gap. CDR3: CASSGGDSEREEAFF. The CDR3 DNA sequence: TGTGCCAGCAGCGGCGGGGACTCGGAGAGGGAAGAAGCTTTCTTT.

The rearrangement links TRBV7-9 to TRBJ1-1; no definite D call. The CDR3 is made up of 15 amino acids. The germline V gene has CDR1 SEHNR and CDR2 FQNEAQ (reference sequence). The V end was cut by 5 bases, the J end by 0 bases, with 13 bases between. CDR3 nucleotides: TGTGCCAGCAGCCAAGCCGCGACGGTGAACACTGAAGCTTTCTTT. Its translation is CASSQAATVNTEAFF. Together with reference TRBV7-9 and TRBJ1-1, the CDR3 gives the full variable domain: DTGVSQNPRHKITKRGQNVTFRCDPISEHNRLYWYRQTLGQGPEFLTYFQNEAQLEKSRLLSDRFSAERPKGSFSTLEIQRTEQGDSAMYLCASSQAATVNTEAFFGQGTRLTVV.

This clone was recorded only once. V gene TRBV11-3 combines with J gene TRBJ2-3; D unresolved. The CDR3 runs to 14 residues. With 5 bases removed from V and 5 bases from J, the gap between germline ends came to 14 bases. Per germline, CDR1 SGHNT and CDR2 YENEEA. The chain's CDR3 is CASSETSILDTQYF. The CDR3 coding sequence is TGTGCCAGCAGCGAAACGAGCATATTAGATACGCAGTATTTT.

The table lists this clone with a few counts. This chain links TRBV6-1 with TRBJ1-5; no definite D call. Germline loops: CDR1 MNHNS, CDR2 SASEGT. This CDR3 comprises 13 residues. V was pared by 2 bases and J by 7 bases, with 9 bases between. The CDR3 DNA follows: TGTGCCAGCAGTGAATTCGGAGGACAGCCCCAGCATTTT. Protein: CASSEFGGQPQHF.

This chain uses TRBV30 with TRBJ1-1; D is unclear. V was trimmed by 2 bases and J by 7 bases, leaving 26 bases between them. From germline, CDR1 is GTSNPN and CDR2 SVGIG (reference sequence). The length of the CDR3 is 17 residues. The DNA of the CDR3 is TGTGCCTGGAGTAAAACACATTACGGAGATGCGGAGATTGAAGCTTTCTTT. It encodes CAWSKTHYGDAEIEAFF.

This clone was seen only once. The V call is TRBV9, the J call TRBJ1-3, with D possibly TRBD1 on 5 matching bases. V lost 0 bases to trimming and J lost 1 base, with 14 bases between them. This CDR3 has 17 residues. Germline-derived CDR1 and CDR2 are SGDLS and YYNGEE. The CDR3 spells CASSVGPTGGSGNTIYF. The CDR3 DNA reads TGTGCCAGCAGCGTAGGACCGACGGGGGGTTCTGGAAACACCATATATTTT.

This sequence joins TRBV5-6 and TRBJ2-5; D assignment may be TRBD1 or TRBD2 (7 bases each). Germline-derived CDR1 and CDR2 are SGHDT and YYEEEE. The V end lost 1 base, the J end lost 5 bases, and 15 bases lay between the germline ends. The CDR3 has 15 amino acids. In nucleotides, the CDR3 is TGTGCCAGCAGCTTGACGACAGGGAGGGGGGAGACCCAGTACTTC. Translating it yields CASSLTTGRGETQYF.